The 16 T cell receptor beta chains below all came from one sample that was sequenced in a study of beta chain features in type 1 diabetes (dated by TCRdb to the late 2010s). Broader findings and caveats from the paper: A moderate but significant shortening of TCRB CDR3 length was observed in type 1 diabetes patients in all four CD4+ subsets.

Their specific antigens are unknown. To prepare the library, the immunoSEQ multiplex PCR assay was applied. The entire isolated RNA was reverse transcribed using the High Capacity cDNA Reverse Transcription Kit, and thus expressed TCRB transcripts were sequenced. TCRdb retrieved this table from immuneACCESS and kept in-frame rearrangements only. Not all clones are present; in checked studies, unresolved V genes account for under half, and no reason is known for the remainder. In this sample the table shows about 250,000 clones, approximately 10% of which occur a single time. About 0.018% of the sample is taken by the ten largest. The material sequenced was naive CD4+ T cells from blood. The sample's cell subset or site label is to be understood as: true naive CD4+ T cells. These receptors were taken from a man aged 25-40 years with type 1 diabetes.

The chain uses TRBV29-1 and TRBJ1-1; TRBD1 matches at 9 bases. J gave up 5 bases and V 1 base, and 5 bases lay outside the gene matches. This CDR3 comprises 14 residues. CDR1 and CDR2 from the germline V gene are SQVTM and ANQGSEA. In DNA, the CDR3 is TGCAGCGTTGAAGCCGGGACAGGGTTAACTGAAGCTTTCTTT. It is translated as CSVEAGTGLTEAFF.

In its sample, this clone was seen a few times. The chain joins TRBV5-1 to TRBJ2-2; unclear D gene. The CDR3 loop spans 16 amino acids. Trimming took 0 bases from V and 4 from J, leaving 13 bases between them. Germline V gene data show CDR1 as SGHRS and CDR2 as YFSETQ. CDR3 residues: CASSLGGSDGTGELFF. DNA of the CDR3: TGCGCCAGCAGCTTGGGAGGCTCCGATGGCACCGGGGAGCTGTTTTTT.

This clone was seen only a few times. V and J are TRBV5-1 and TRBJ2-3; D might be TRBD2 (5 bases). Germline V lookup: CDR1 SGHRS, CDR2 YFSETQ. V was pared by 0 bases and J by 8 bases, with 10 bases between. The CDR3 has 13 amino acids. The DNA for the CDR3 is TGCGCCAGCAGCTTGGACTTGGAGGCTACGCAGTATTTT. It encodes CASSLDLEATQYF.

The rearrangement uses TRBV30 and TRBJ1-2, with a possible D match to TRBD1 (6 bases). Trimming pared 2 bases from V and 2 bases from J, leaving 12 bases between. The CDR3 spans 14 residues. Germline CDR1 GTSNPN, CDR2 SVGIG (reference sequence). The CDR3 loop reads CAWSLRGVNYGYTF. CDR3 sequence (DNA): TGTGCCTGGAGTCTCAGGGGAGTGAACTATGGCTACACCTTC.

This clone occurred a few times. Written as DNA, the CDR3 is TGTGCCAGCAAGGGGAGGGATGAAGCTTTCTTT. Translation: CASKGRDEAFF. The chain couples TRBV9 to TRBJ1-1, with D tentatively TRBD1 (5 bases). Trimming left V 6 bases short and J 7 bases short, with 10 bases between. This CDR3 is built from 11 residues. Germline assignment: CDR1 SGDLS and CDR2 YYNGEE.

The chain is built from TRBV4-1 and TRBJ2-4; a possible D gene is TRBD1 (5 bases). This CDR3 is 15 amino acids long. The ends were cut back, 2 bases at V and 2 bases at J, with 10 bases in the middle. Germline V CDR1 and CDR2: MGHRA, YSYEKL. This CDR3 reads CASSQLQGTKNIQYF. DNA for the CDR3: TGCGCCAGCAGCCAACTCCAGGGAACCAAAAACATTCAGTACTTC.

This clone turned up a few times. The J gene is TRBJ1-1, the V gene TRBV9; 7 bases map to TRBD1. The junction had 5 bases not matched to a gene; V was cut back by 5 bases and J by 1 base. Germline loops: CDR1 SGDLS, CDR2 YYNGEE. The CDR3 covers 14 residues. CDR3 sequence (DNA): TGTGCCAGCAGTGCGAACAGGGGGAACACTGAAGCTTTCTTT. Its protein product is CASSANRGNTEAFF.

This clone was found a few times. The rearrangement uses TRBV18 and TRBJ2-5, with 9 bases identical to TRBD2. V trimming: 3 bases; J trimming: 2 bases; junction bases outside the gene matches: 7. The CDR3 extends over 16 amino acids. Germline CDR1 reads KGHSH; CDR2 reads LQKENI. The CDR3 region has the DNA TGTGCCAGCTCACCCAGGACTAGCGTCGGACAAGAGACCCAGTACTTC. It is translated as CASSPRTSVGQETQYF.

This clone was seen only a few times. J is TRBJ2-7 and V is TRBV7-9, with 10 nucleotides matching TRBD1. The CDR3 consists of 15 residues. Unmatched junction bases numbered 7, after V lost 2 bases and J lost 6 bases. Germline V gene lookup returns CDR1 SEHNR and CDR2 FQNEAQ (reference sequence). CDR3 protein: CASSLKTGGASEQYF. The CDR3 DNA is TGTGCCAGCAGCTTAAAGACAGGGGGCGCGTCCGAGCAGTACTTC.

This clone has only a few counts. The chain couples TRBV7-3 to TRBJ2-1; 8 bases agree with TRBD1. The V segment lost 5 bases and the J segment 4 bases; nucleotides outside the gene matches: 4. CDR3 length: 14 residues. CDR1 and CDR2 from the germline V gene are SGHTA and FQGTGA. Written as DNA, the CDR3 is TGTGCCAGCAGCGCTGGGGACAGGTACAATGAGCAGTTCTTC. It encodes CASSAGDRYNEQFF.

Only a few counts were recorded for this clone. V usage is TRBV7-9 and J usage is TRBJ2-7; a weak D match, TRBD1 (6 bases). The germline V gene encodes CDR1 SEHNR and CDR2 FQNEAQ (reference sequence). V lost 4 bases and J lost 0, with 10 bases in between. The CDR3 covers 14 residues. In DNA form, the CDR3 reads TGTGCCAGCAGCTCTACCAGGGGCTCCTACGAGCAGTACTTC. Amino acid sequence: CASSSTRGSYEQYF.

This clone appeared a few times. The chain uses TRBV28 and TRBJ1-2, with TRBD1 as a possible D gene (5 bases). Germline values: CDR1 MDHEN, CDR2 SYDVKM. This CDR3 contains 13 residues. Trimming removed 6 bases at V and 2 bases at J, with 10 bases between. The CDR3 coding sequence is TGTGCCAGCAGGCAAGGGGCGAACTATGGCTACACCTTC. It translates to CASRQGANYGYTF.

This clone showed up just a few times. The CDR3 DNA is TGTGCCAGCGGCCAGGGAGGGGTTCGGGAGACCCAGTACTTC. Its translation is CASGQGGVRETQYF. The chain links TRBV25-1 to TRBJ2-5; 7 bases are a match to TRBD2. This CDR3 comprises 14 residues. Trimming removed 8 bases from V and 5 bases from J; junction bases left unmatched: 11. Germline CDR1 MGHDK, CDR2 SYGVNS.

In this sample, this clone turned up a few times. The chain couples TRBV7-9 to TRBJ1-1; a weak D match, TRBD1 (6 bases). The V gene's germline CDR1 is SEHNR and CDR2 FQNEAQ (reference sequence). V dropped 5 bases and J dropped 1 base, with 14 bases sitting between them. This CDR3 is 15 amino acids long. The CDR3 region is CASSPTGNPNTEAFF. The CDR3 coding sequence is TGTGCCAGCAGCCCAACAGGGAATCCGAACACTGAAGCTTTCTTT.

This clone occurred a few times. CDR3 sequence: CASSLSGGLGDTQYF. DNA of the CDR3: TGTGCCAGCAGCCTATCGGGGGGGCTCGGAGATACGCAGTATTTT. This chain joins TRBV14 and TRBJ2-3; the match to TRBD2 covers 8 bases. Trimming cost V 4 bases and J 5 bases; bases outside gene matches: 8. Germline V gene sequence: CDR1 SGHDN, CDR2 FVKESK. The CDR3 runs to 15 residues.

In this sample, this clone turned up a few times. The CDR3 DNA reads TGTGCCAGCAGGTCCCGGGGATACTACGAGCAGTACTTC. It is translated as CASRSRGYYEQYF. The gene calls are TRBV2 and TRBJ2-7, with D perhaps matching TRBD2 (5 bases). The ends were cut back, 6 bases at V and 3 bases at J, with 12 bases in the middle. Germline V gene sequence: CDR1 SNHLY, CDR2 FYNNEI. CDR3 length: 13 amino acids.